The clone carrying this T cell receptor (beta chain) was observed once. Per germline, CDR1 LNHDA and CDR2 SQIVND (reference sequence). After removal of 4 bases from V and 3 bases from J, the junction contained 12 bases not matched to a gene. The CDR3 is 17 amino acids. This sample is part of a study of blood T cell repertoires in COVID-19. Study overall: Some COVID-19 samples were acute and others convalescent; all came from the United States, Italy and Spain. From T cells, B-cell-depleted T cells, or PBMCs came the material, which was cDNA or gDNA.

Assay used: immunoSEQ multiplex PCR; TCRdb lists only in-frame clones, some missing. The repertoire holds 84,000 or so clones, with about 80% as singletons. Sequencing was done on a sample of peripheral blood. This TCR derives from a woman of 80 years or more with acute or convalescent COVID-19. V gene TRBV19 combines with J gene TRBJ2-7, with 10 bases identical to TRBD2. CDR3 sequence: CASSTRLLAGEGYEQYF. The CDR3 nucleotides read TGTGCCAGTAGTACCAGACTGCTAGCGGGGGAAGGCTACGAGCAGTACTTC. Full variable domain (missing parts from reference TRBV19 and TRBJ2-7): DGGITQSPKYLFRKEGQNVTLSCEQNLNHDAMYWYRQDPGQGLRLIYYSQIVNDFQKGDIAEGYSVSREKKESFPLTVTSAQKNPTAFYLCASSTRLLAGEGYEQYFGPGTRLTVT.